The present entry profiles one T cell receptor beta chain with its context. This entry belongs to a study of shared clonotypes between healthy human individuals. TCRdb keeps only in-frame clones here, not all; method: immunoSEQ multiplex PCR. Of about 980,000 clones listed, approximately 76% are singletons. CDR1 is SGHDT, CDR2 YYEEEE, per germline. V shed 0 bases and J shed 2 bases, with 4 bases lying between them. The CDR3 has 13 residues. This receptor was obtained from a man between 18 and 29 years old in good health. The sample taken for sequencing was memory CD4+ T cells sorted from blood. Noted subset: CD45RA-negative fraction. The chain links TRBV5-6 to TRBJ2-3; D not resolved. In DNA, the CDR3 is TGTGCCAGCAGCTTGGTGGCCACAGATACGCAGTATTTT. Translated, it gives CASSLVATDTQYF. Drawing the rest from reference TRBV5-6 and TRBJ2-3, the complete variable domain is DAGVTQSPTHLIKTRGQQVTLRCSPKSGHDTVSWYQQALGQGPQFIFQYYEEEERQRGNFPDRFSGHQFPNYSSELNVNALLLGDSALYLCASSLVATDTQYFGPGTRLTVL.